This T cell receptor beta chain was sequenced in a study of radiation and T cells in renal cell carcinoma. The sample's treatment: 15 Gy SBRT to primary tumor, nephrectomy 4 weeks later. The CDR3 spans 15 residues. From germline, CDR1 is MNHNS and CDR2 SASEGT. V shed 8 bases and J shed 10 bases, with 24 bases lying between them. The repertoire was sequenced with immunoSEQ multiplex PCR; TCRdb's copy has only in-frame clones and lacks some. Among over 15,000 clones listed, about 60% were seen once. The sample in question was tumor tissue, obtained from a patient whose treatment included radiotherapy and nephrectomy. The rearrangement joins TRBV6-1 to TRBJ2-1, with a weak D call TRBD1 (6 bases). The receptor was isolated from a woman aged 70-85 years with renal cell carcinoma. CDR3 nucleotides: TGTGCCAGCGGAACAGGGCCCAACGTCCCAAGCGAGCAGTTCTTC. Its protein is CASGTGPNVPSEQFF.